What follows is one T cell receptor beta chain and its context. The data stem from a study of blood T cell repertoires in COVID-19. Across the whole study: Researchers got acute and convalescent COVID-19 samples from the United States, Italy and Spain. Nucleic acid was either cDNA or gDNA, and it came from T cells, B-cell-depleted T cells, or PBMCs.

TCRdb keeps only in-frame clones here, not all; method: immunoSEQ multiplex PCR. The sample includes hundreds of thousands of clones, about 84% seen only once; the top ten take approximately 7.9%. The junction had 3 bases not matched to a gene; V was cut back by 4 bases and J by 3 bases. The germline V gene encodes CDR1 SQVTM and CDR2 ANQGSEA. The CDR3 is 14 amino acids. The chain employs TRBV29-1 and TRBJ2-1; TRBD2 agrees at 10 bases. The specimen sequenced was peripheral blood. The clonotype was recovered from a woman over 75 with acute or convalescent COVID-19. CDR3 coding DNA: TGCAGCGTTGCCCGACTAGCGGGCTACAATGAGCAGTTCTTC. Its translation: CSVARLAGYNEQFF.